A selection of T cell receptor beta chains follows, all from one sample in a study of OX40 agonist ivuxolimab in advanced cancers. Generated by immunoSEQ multiplex PCR, the TCRdb table keeps only in-frame clones and is missing some. The sample records 87,000 or so clones, under 85% being singletons. This specimen was CD4+ or CD8+ T cells sorted from blood, taken in a trial of the OX40 agonist ivuxolimab. Receptor source: an adult with an advanced solid tumor such as melanoma, head and neck, liver or kidney cancer. Both conserved end residues are part of each CDR3. Each record gives: D gene, clone size, J gene, V gene, CDR3 DNA, CDR3 protein. The D gene is left open where the match is weak. Size tells how often a clone was seen (once, few, many) or the class of an expanded clone, and some rows leave it out.

>NA|NA|TRBJ2-7|TRBV28
TGTGCCAGCAGTTCCCCGGGTTCGGGCGCCTACGAGCAGTACTTC
CASSSPGSGAYEQYF
>NA|few|TRBJ2-3|TRBV11-2
TGTGCCAGCAGCGGCGGAGTTAGCGCAGATACGCAGTATTTT
CASSGGVSADTQYF
>NA|once|TRBJ1-3|TRBV15
TGTGCCACCAGGGTTCGGGCTGGAAACATCATATATTTT
CATRVRAGNIIYF
>NA|NA|TRBJ2-7|TRBV21-1
TGTGCCAGCAGCAAAGGATCAACGCGCGGACCGGCCTACGAGCAGTACTTC
CASSKGSTRGPAYEQYF
>TRBD1|NA|TRBJ2-1|TRBV9
TGTGCCAGCAGCGCTTGGGACAGAAACAATGAGCAGTTCTTC
CASSAWDRNNEQFF
>NA|NA|TRBJ1-1|TRBV4-1
TGCGCCAGCAGCCCCCATGCAGGGGTCGGCACTGAAGCTTTCTTT
CASSPHAGVGTEAFF
>NA|once|TRBJ2-5|TRBV5-1
TGCGCCAGCAGCTTAGAGGGATCAGGGGAGACCCAGTACTTC
CASSLEGSGETQYF
>NA|NA|TRBJ1-2|TRBV7-9
TGTGCCAGCAGCTTCGGGAGCGCCTATGGCTACACCTTC
CASSFGSAYGYTF
>NA|NA|TRBJ2-1|TRBV30
TGTGCCTGGAGTATCAACAATGAGCAGTTCTTC
CAWSINNEQFF
>TRBD1|NA|TRBJ2-7|TRBV2
TGTGCCAGCAGTGAGACAGGGGGTGGAGAGCAGTACTTC
CASSETGGGEQYF
>TRBD1|few|TRBJ2-7|TRBV2
TGTGCCAGGGGGACAGGGGTCACCTACGAGCAGTACTTC
CARGTGVTYEQYF
>TRBD2|once|TRBJ2-2|TRBV9
TGTGCCAGCAGCGTAGTGGGACTAGCGCTTAACACCGGGGAGCTGTTTTTT
CASSVVGLALNTGELFF
>NA|NA|TRBJ1-5|TRBV28
TGTGCCAGCGAAGACAATTATAGCAATCAGCCCCAGCATTTT
CASEDNYSNQPQHF
>NA|NA|TRBJ2-1|TRBV11-3
TGTGCCAGCAGCTCCGCTCTGTATGGGAATGAGCAGTTCTTC
CASSSALYGNEQFF
>NA|few|TRBJ2-1|TRBV19
TGTGCCAGTAGTATTTATAGCGACCACAATGAGCAGTTCTTC
CASSIYSDHNEQFF
>TRBD2|once|TRBJ2-7|TRBV11-2
TGTGCCAGCAGCTTAATTCCTAGCGGCTCCTACGAGCAGTACTTC
CASSLIPSGSYEQYF
>NA|NA|TRBJ1-5|TRBV5-6
TGTGCCAGCAGCTTGGGACCCACCTCTAGGCAGCCCCAGCATTTT
CASSLGPTSRQPQHF
>TRBD2|NA|TRBJ2-3|TRBV5-6
TGTGCCAGCAGCAGAGTGCCAGGGCTAGCGGCGACGTCGCAGTATTTT
CASSRVPGLAATSQYF
>TRBD1|NA|TRBJ2-5|TRBV27
TGTGCCAGCAGACCAGGGGGTACACAAGGGACCCAGTACTTC
CASRPGGTQGTQYF
>NA|NA|TRBJ1-4|TRBV28
TGTGCCAGCAGTCCCGGGGGGTCCCAAGGGGAAAAACTGTTTTTT
CASSPGGSQGEKLFF
>NA|NA|TRBJ1-4|TRBV2
TGTGCCAGCAGTGGGGGTGAAAAACTGTTTTTT
CASSGGEKLFF
>TRBD2|NA|TRBJ2-3|TRBV4-2
TGTGCCAGCAGCCAAGAAAGCGGGAGGGGGCCAGATACGCAGTATTTT
CASSQESGRGPDTQYF
>NA|NA|TRBJ2-1|TRBV11-2
TGTGCCAGCAGCTTGGCACGAAGCTCCTACAATGAGCAGTTCTTC
CASSLARSSYNEQFF
>NA|NA|TRBJ2-6|TRBV7-9
TGTGCCAGCAGCTTAACAGGGTCTGGGGCCAACGTCCTGACTTTC
CASSLTGSGANVLTF
>NA|once|TRBJ2-7|TRBV19
TGTGCCAGTAGTGGGCGCGGGTACGAGCAGTACTTC
CASSGRGYEQYF
>NA|NA|TRBJ2-3|TRBV12-5
TGTGCTAGTGGTTCGGGGCAGGCGGGTTCAGATACGCAGTATTTT
CASGSGQAGSDTQYF
>TRBD2|NA|TRBJ2-3|TRBV7-8
TGTGCCAGCAGCGGGCTAGCGGGAGGGCCAGCAGATACGCAGTATTTT
CASSGLAGGPADTQYF
>NA|NA|TRBJ2-7|TRBV18
TGTGCCAGCTCATCGGGGTCCCTCCACGAGCAGTACTTC
CASSSGSLHEQYF
>NA|NA|TRBJ2-7|TRBV28
TGTGCCAGCAGTACGAACTACGGGCCTACCTACGAGCAGTACTTC
CASSTNYGPTYEQYF